This T cell receptor beta chain was found in a study of blood T cell repertoires in COVID-19. Study-wide context: Italy, Spain and the United States were the sources of the convalescent and acute COVID-19 samples. The analysed material was cDNA or gDNA that came from T cells, B-cell-depleted T cells, or PBMCs.

This CDR3 has 18 residues. Trimming cost V 5 bases and J 2 bases; bases outside gene matches: 10. Germline CDR1 reads SGHTS; CDR2 reads YDEGEE. Sequenced by immunoSEQ multiplex PCR; TCRdb stores in-frame clones only, minus some. The repertoire holds some 230,000 clones, with approximately 78% as singletons. Sequencing input: peripheral blood. This chain uses TRBV5-8 with TRBJ2-2, with 12 bases that match TRBD2. This TCR derives from a woman older than 75 with COVID-19, enrolled during active disease. As DNA, the CDR3 is TGTGCCAGCAGTTCCCTAGCGGGAGGGCCGGTAAACACCGGGGAGCTGTTTTTT. This codes for CASSSLAGGPVNTGELFF.